The T cell receptor (beta chain) described here comes from a study of blood T cells in healthy people across ages. About the study: Template switching picked up about one barcoded beta molecule for each two T cells. General study results and limits: Naive T cell percentage by flow cytometry tracked strongly with beta diversity. Diversity of TCR beta per million T cells declined in a roughly linear way with age.

A second roughly 6 to 12 cycle PCR used barcoded and J-beta primers. TCRdb called the 5' RACE reads again in MiXCR, with one record for every CDR3 protein. The sample includes around 1,500,000 distinct CDR3 sequences, approximately 38% of them seen just once. About this clonotype itself: As yet, its antigen is unknown.

The sequenced sample consisted of blood. The clonotype comes from a woman between 18 and 29 years old in good health.

The CDR3 sequence is CASSLLRTSGKETQYF. The CDR3 DNA reads TGTGCCAGCAGCTTACTTCGGACTAGCGGGAAAGAGACCCAGTACTTC. The rearrangement joins TRBV7-2 to TRBJ2-5; 12 nucleotides align to TRBD2. In germline, CDR1 is SGHTA, CDR2 FQGNSA. The CDR3 extends over 16 amino acids. With 2 bases clipped from V and 3 bases from J, the junction kept 4 bases outside the gene matches.